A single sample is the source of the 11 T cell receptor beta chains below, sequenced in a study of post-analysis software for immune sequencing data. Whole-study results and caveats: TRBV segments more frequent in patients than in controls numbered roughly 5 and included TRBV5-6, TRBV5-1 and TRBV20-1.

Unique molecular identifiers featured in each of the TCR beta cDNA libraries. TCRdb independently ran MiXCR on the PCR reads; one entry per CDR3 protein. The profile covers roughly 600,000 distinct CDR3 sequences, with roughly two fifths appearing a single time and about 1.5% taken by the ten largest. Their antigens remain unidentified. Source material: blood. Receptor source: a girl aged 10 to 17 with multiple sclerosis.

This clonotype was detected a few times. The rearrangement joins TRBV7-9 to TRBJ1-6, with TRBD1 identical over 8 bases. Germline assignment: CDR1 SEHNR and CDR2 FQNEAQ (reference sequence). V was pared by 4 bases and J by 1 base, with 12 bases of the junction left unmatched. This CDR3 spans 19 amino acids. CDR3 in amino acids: CASSSLGQGPESYNSPLHF. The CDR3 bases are TGTGCCAGCAGCTCGCTTGGACAGGGCCCAGAGTCCTATAATTCACCCCTCCACTTT.

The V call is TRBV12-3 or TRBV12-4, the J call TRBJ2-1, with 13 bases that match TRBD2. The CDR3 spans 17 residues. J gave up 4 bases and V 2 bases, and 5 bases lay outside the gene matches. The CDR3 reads CASSLPLTSGGYNEQFF. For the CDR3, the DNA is TGTGCCAGCAGTTTACCCCTGACTAGCGGGGGGTACAATGAGCAGTTCTTC.

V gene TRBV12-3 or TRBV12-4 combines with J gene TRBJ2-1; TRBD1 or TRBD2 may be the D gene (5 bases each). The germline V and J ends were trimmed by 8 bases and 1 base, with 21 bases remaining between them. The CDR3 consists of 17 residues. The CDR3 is CASLNTTGGRSYNEQFF. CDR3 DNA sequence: TGTGCCAGCCTAAATACTACAGGAGGAAGGTCCTACAATGAGCAGTTCTTC.

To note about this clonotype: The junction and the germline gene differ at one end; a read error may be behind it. The CDR3 is CASTYRGSPPVSPPHF. CDR3 sequence (DNA): TGTGCCAGCACCTACAGGGGGTCTCCCCCCGTGTCACCCCCCCACTTT. This chain uses TRBV6-2 or TRBV6-3 with TRBJ1-6; 8 bases align to TRBD1. There are 16 residues in the CDR3. CDR1 is MNHEY and CDR2 is SVGEGT in the germline V gene.

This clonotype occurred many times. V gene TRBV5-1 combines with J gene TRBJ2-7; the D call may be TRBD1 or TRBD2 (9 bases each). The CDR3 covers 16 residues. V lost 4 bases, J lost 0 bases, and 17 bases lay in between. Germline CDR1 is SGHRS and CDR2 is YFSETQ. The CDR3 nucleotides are TGCGCCAGCAGCCTTCTAGCGGGACAGGGCTCCTACGAGCAGTACTTC. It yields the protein CASSLLAGQGSYEQYF.

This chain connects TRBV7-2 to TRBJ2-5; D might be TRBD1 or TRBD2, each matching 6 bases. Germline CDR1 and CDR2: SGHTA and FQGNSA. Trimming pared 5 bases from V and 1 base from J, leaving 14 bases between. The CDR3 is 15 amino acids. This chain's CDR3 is CASSRQVGGQETQYF. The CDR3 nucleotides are TGTGCCAGCAGCCGACAGGTCGGGGGCCAAGAGACCCAGTACTTC.

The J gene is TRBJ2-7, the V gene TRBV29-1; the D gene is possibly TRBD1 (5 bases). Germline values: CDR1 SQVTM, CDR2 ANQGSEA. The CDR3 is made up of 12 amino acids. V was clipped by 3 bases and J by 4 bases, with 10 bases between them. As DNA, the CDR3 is TGCAGCGTTGAGGTTCCAGGGTACGAGCAGTACTTC. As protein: CSVEVPGYEQYF.

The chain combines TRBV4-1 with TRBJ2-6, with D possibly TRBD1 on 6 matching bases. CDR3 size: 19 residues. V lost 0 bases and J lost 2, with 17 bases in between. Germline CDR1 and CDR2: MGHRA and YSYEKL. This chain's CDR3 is CASSQDSWGLVAGANVLTF. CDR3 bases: TGCGCCAGCAGCCAAGATAGTTGGGGGCTGGTAGCTGGGGCCAACGTCCTGACTTTC.

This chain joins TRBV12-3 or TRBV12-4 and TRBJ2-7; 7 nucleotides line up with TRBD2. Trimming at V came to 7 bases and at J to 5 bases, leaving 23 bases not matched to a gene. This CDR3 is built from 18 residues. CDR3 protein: CASTSGAGWGGSVDEQYF. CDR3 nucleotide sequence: TGTGCCAGCACTAGTGGTGCCGGATGGGGCGGGAGTGTAGACGAGCAGTACTTC.

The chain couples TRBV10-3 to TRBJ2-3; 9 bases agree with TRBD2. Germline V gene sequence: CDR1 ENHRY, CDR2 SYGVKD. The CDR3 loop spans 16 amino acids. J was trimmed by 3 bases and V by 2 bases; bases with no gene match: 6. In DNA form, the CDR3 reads TGTGCCATCAGTGAGACTTATAGCGGGGGAACAGATACGCAGTATTTT. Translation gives CAISETYSGGTDTQYF.

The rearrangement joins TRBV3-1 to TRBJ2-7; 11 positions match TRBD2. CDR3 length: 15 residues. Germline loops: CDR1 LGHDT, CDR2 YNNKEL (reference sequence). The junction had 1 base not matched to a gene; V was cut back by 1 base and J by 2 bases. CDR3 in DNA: TGTGCCAGCAGCCAAGTGGGACTAGCGGCCTACGAGCAGTACTTC. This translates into CASSQVGLAAYEQYF.